This T cell receptor (beta chain) was captured by sequencing in a study of beta chain features in type 1 diabetes. About the research overall: Patients and healthy donors were similar in age, gender and cell yields. Study conclusions and caveats: VDJ junctions from type 1 diabetes patients carried fewer insertions and larger deletions. The analysis here could not establish whether HLA type shapes TCRB rearrangement. Compared with healthy donors, patients appeared to share more similar naive, central memory and regulatory TCRB repertoires.

Every isolated RNA sample was fully reverse transcribed, so sequencing captured expressed TCRB transcripts. Method: immunoSEQ multiplex PCR; TCRdb's copy keeps in-frame clones and lacks some. The table includes almost 350,000 clones, roughly a fifth detected once. In this sample, this clone turned up a few times. No antigen is known for it. The germline V gene encodes CDR1 LGHNA and CDR2 YNFKEQ. The V segment lost 2 bases and the J segment 5 bases; nucleotides outside the gene matches: 8. This CDR3 is built from 16 residues. The rearrangement links TRBV4-2 to TRBJ2-5; 10 bases align to TRBD2. This TCR was recovered from a woman under 30 in good health. Specimen: naive CD4+ T cells from blood. In DNA form, the CDR3 reads TGTGCCAGCAGCCAAATGGGCCTAGCGGGAGAGGAGACCCAGTACTTC. Its translation: CASSQMGLAGEETQYF.